Below are 17 T cell receptor beta chains sequenced from a single sample in a study of T-cell reconstitution after alpha-beta-depleted transplantation in children. The authors prepared the TCRbeta library with unique molecular identifiers. TCRdb reprocessed the PCR reads with MiXCR, giving one entry per CDR3 protein. The sample lists about 110,000 distinct CDR3 sequences, 5.5% to 6.5% occurring once. Sample: PBMCs, mostly from graft donor cells, taken 360 days after TCRalphabeta/CD19-depleted stem cell transplant. The receptors shown here come from a male patient between 2 and 10 years old who had a stem cell transplant for acute lymphoblastic leukemia, so the T cells may come from the graft donor.

There are many counts of this clonotype. The chain recombines TRBV4-3 with TRBJ2-2; possibly TRBD2 for D (5 bases). CDR1 and CDR2 from the germline V gene are LGHNA and YSLEER. The CDR3 extends over 17 amino acids. Trimming removed 1 base at V and 5 bases at J, with 17 bases between. This CDR3 is CASSQVTGVRRTGELFF. CDR3 DNA: TGCGCCAGCAGCCAAGTGACCGGGGTTCGTAGGACCGGGGAGCTGTTTTTT.

This clonotype was observed at least ten times. For the CDR3, the DNA is TGTGCCACCAGCAGGAGACTAGCGGGTTTCACAGATACGCAGTATTTT. It yields the protein CATSRRLAGFTDTQYF. The chain employs TRBV15 and TRBJ2-3; 10 nucleotides agree with TRBD2. This CDR3 has 16 residues. Germline V lookup: CDR1 LNHNV, CDR2 YYDKDF (reference sequence). Trimming cost V 3 bases and J 2 bases; bases outside gene matches: 5.

This clonotype was detected ten times or more. The V gene is TRBV4-2, the J gene TRBJ2-2; 11 bases are a match to TRBD2. The CDR3 runs to 19 residues. Germline V gene data show CDR1 as LGHNA and CDR2 as YNFKEQ. With 1 base clipped from V and 7 bases from J, the junction kept 14 bases outside the gene matches. The CDR3 sequence is CASSQVTHISGRADGELFF. The CDR3 DNA sequence: TGTGCCAGCAGCCAAGTAACACATATTAGCGGGAGGGCTGACGGGGAGCTGTTTTTT.

This clonotype has a handful of counts. V and J are TRBV5-1 and TRBJ2-7; 7 bases are shared with TRBD1. V dropped 4 bases and J dropped 2; count of bases not matched to a gene: 6. Germline lookup yields CDR1 SGHRS and CDR2 YFSETQ. The CDR3 totals 14 residues. CDR3 coding DNA: TGCGCCAGCAGCCCATGGGACAGTGCCTACGAGCAGTACTTC. It specifies CASSPWDSAYEQYF.

V is TRBV6-2 or TRBV6-3 and J is TRBJ2-7; 7 bases are a match to TRBD1. The junction had 4 bases not matched to a gene; V was cut back by 3 bases and J by 2 bases. This CDR3 region has 14 residues. The germline V gene has CDR1 MNHEY and CDR2 SVGEGT. CDR3 amino acids: CASSYFDRAYEQYF. CDR3 bases: TGTGCCAGCAGTTATTTCGACAGGGCCTACGAGCAGTACTTC.

This clonotype was detected ten times or more. CDR3 region: CSVEPSRDRVSETQYF. In nucleotides, the CDR3 is TGCAGCGTTGAGCCTTCCCGGGACAGGGTATCAGAGACCCAGTACTTC. This sequence joins TRBV29-1 and TRBJ2-5; 9 positions match TRBD1. V lost 3 bases, J lost 4 bases, and 12 bases stayed unmatched. Germline CDR1 reads SQVTM; CDR2 reads ANQGSEA. The CDR3 has 16 amino acids.

The J gene is TRBJ2-6, the V gene TRBV2; the D is unclear. Germline V gene data show CDR1 as SNHLY and CDR2 as FYNNEI. The CDR3 covers 17 residues. CDR3 protein: CVGCPVRVSSGANVLTF. CDR3 nucleotide sequence: TGTGTAGGATGTCCTGTAAGGGTTAGCTCTGGGGCCAACGTCCTGACTTTC.

This clonotype was observed many times. The chain uses TRBV5-1 and TRBJ2-5; tentatively, D is TRBD1 (5 bases). Germline assignment: CDR1 SGHRS and CDR2 YFSETQ. The CDR3 is 15 residues long. Trimming left V 0 bases short and J 4 bases short, with 13 bases between. The CDR3 DNA reads as TGCGCCAGCAGCTTGGAGCAACCAACAGGAGAGACCCAGTACTTC. Amino acid sequence: CASSLEQPTGETQYF.

This clonotype was recorded at least ten times. The J gene is TRBJ2-1, the V gene TRBV20-1; TRBD2 is a possible D gene (6 bases). Germline lookup yields CDR1 DFQATT and CDR2 SNEGSKA (reference sequence). V was trimmed by 6 bases and J by 5 bases, leaving 17 bases between them. This CDR3 has 14 residues. The CDR3 spells CSALLTSLDNEQFF. CDR3 sequence (DNA): TGCAGTGCCCTTCTCACTAGCTTGGACAATGAGCAGTTCTTC.

In the case of this clonotype: An end of the junction differs from the germline gene, which may be a read error. J is TRBJ1-3 and V is TRBV7-9; D is ambiguous. CDR1 is SEHNR and CDR2 is FQNEAQ in the germline V gene (reference sequence). The CDR3 extends over 14 amino acids. CDR3 DNA sequence: TGTGCCATCAGCCCCCCGGCCCCTGGAAACACCATATATTTT. Amino acids: CAISPPAPGNTIYF.

This clonotype appeared a few times. The genes are TRBV6-1 and TRBJ2-7, with D tentatively TRBD2 (5 bases). From germline, CDR1 is MNHNS and CDR2 SASEGT. The V end was cut by 7 bases, the J end by 3 bases, with 13 bases between. The CDR3 has 13 residues. CDR3 in amino acids: CASTFVRDYEQYF. The CDR3 DNA reads as TGTGCCAGCACCTTTGTACGGGACTACGAGCAGTACTTC.

This chain joins TRBV28 and TRBJ1-2; maybe TRBD1 (6 bases). V was shortened by 5 bases and J by 3 bases, with 16 bases between the two germline ends. CDR1 and CDR2 from the germline V gene are MDHEN and SYDVKM. The CDR3 is 15 residues long. CDR3 in DNA: TGTGCCAGCAGTCGTAAGGGGGTGTTCGACTATGGCTACACCTTC. This encodes CASSRKGVFDYGYTF.

This clonotype occurred many times. The chain is built from TRBV9 and TRBJ1-1; the match to TRBD1 covers 7 bases. CDR1 and CDR2 (germline): SGDLS, YYNGEE. The CDR3 sequence is 15 residues long. With 2 bases clipped from V and 1 base from J, the junction kept 5 bases outside the gene matches. The CDR3 DNA sequence: TGTGCCAGCAGCGTCTTGACAGGGACGAACACTGAAGCTTTCTTT. Translation gives CASSVLTGTNTEAFF.

This clonotype was counted at least ten times. The gene calls are TRBV7-9 and TRBJ2-1; D is undetermined. This CDR3 contains 12 residues. Germline-derived CDR1 and CDR2 are SEHNR and FQNEAQ (reference sequence). Trimming pared 4 bases from V and 10 bases from J, leaving 11 bases between. Here the CDR3 reads CASSSRVGEQFF. The CDR3 DNA reads as TGTGCCAGCAGCTCCCGGGTCGGAGAGCAGTTCTTC.

This clonotype was recorded at least ten times. The chain employs TRBV24-1 and TRBJ1-1, with 7 bases identical to TRBD1. The CDR3 is made up of 15 amino acids. Per germline, CDR1 KGHDR and CDR2 SFDVKD. V lost 2 bases, J lost 5 bases, and 7 bases stayed unmatched. CDR3 residues: CATSDSTGVGTEAFF. The CDR3 DNA reads TGTGCCACCAGTGATTCAACAGGGGTGGGAACTGAAGCTTTCTTT.

As regards this clonotype: This may arise from a read error, as a much more abundant clone is one base away. The chain employs TRBV6-2 or TRBV6-3 and TRBJ2-7; the D gene is possibly TRBD2 (5 bases). This CDR3 is built from 13 residues. Germline-derived CDR1 and CDR2 are MNHEY and SVGEGT. DNA for the CDR3: TGTGCCAGCTGGGAGACCTTCTCCTACGAGCAGTGCTTC. Encoded protein: CASWETFSYEQCF.

This clonotype occurred many times. The genes are TRBV5-4 and TRBJ1-2; TRBD1 matches 12 bases. Germline V gene lookup returns CDR1 SGHNT and CDR2 YYREEE (reference sequence). With V trimmed by 7 bases and J by 2 bases, 9 bases remained unmatched. The length of the CDR3 is 16 residues. CDR3 loop: CASLPGQGAKNYGYTF. The DNA of the CDR3 is TGTGCCAGCCTCCCGGGACAGGGGGCGAAGAACTATGGCTACACCTTC.